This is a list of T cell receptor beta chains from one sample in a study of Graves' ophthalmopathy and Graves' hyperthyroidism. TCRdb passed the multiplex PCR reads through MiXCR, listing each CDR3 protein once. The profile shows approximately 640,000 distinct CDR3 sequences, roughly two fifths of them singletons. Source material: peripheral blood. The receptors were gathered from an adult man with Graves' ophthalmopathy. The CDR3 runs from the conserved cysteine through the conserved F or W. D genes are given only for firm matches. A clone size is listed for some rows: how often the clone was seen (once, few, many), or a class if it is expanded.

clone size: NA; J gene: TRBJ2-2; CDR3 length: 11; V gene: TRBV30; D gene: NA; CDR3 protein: CAWRDTAELFF; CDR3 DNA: TGTGCCTGGAGGGACACAGCGGAGCTGTTTTTT
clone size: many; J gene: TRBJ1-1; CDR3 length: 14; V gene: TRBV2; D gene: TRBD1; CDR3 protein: CASKLRQGNTEAFF; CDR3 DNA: TGTGCCAGCAAGTTAAGACAGGGGAACACTGAAGCTTTCTTT
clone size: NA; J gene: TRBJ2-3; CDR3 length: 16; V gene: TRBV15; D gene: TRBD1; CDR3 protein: CATSRKQTGGTDTQYF; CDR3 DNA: TGTGCCACCAGCAGAAAACAGACAGGGGGCACAGATACGCAGTATTTT
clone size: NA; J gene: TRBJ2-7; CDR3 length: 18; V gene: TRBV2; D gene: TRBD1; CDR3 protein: CASSERTGGAHRSYEQYF; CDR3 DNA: TGTGCCAGCAGTGAACGGACAGGGGGCGCTCACCGATCCTACGAGCAGTACTTC
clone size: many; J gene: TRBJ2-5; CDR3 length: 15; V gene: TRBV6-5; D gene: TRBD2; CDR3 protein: CASSYSGLAQETQYF; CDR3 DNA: TGTGCCAGCAGTTACTCGGGACTAGCGCAAGAGACCCAGTACTTC
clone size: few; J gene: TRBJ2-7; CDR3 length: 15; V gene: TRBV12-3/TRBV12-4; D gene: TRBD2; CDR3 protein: CASSTRLAVYNEQYF; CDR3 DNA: TGTGCCAGCAGTACCCGACTAGCGGTTTACAACGAGCAGTACTTC
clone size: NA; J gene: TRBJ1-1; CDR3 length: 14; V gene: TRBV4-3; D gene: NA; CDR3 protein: CASSQVLQNTEAFF; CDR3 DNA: TGCGCCAGCAGCCAAGTCCTCCAGAACACTGAAGCTTTCTTT
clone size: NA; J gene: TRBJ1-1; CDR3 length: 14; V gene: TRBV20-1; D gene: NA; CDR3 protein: CSARDSQGGTEAFF; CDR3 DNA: TGCAGTGCTAGAGATTCACAGGGCGGCACTGAAGCTTTCTTT
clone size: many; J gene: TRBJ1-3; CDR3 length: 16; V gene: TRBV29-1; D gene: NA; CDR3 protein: CSVEPSGASSGNTIYF; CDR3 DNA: TGCAGCGTTGAGCCGTCCGGGGCAAGCTCTGGAAACACCATATATTTT
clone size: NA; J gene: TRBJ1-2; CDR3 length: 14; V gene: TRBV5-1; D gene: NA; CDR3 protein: CASSQGGSGYGYTF; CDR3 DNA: TGCGCCAGCAGCCAAGGAGGGTCTGGCTATGGCTACACCTTC
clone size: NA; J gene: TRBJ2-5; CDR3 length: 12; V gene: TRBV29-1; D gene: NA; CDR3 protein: CSVEGGAETQYF; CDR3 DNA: TGCAGCGTTGAGGGGGGCGCAGAGACCCAGTACTTC
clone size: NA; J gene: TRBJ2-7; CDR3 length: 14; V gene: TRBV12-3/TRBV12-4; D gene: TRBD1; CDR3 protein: CASSFGDSSYEQYF; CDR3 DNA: TGTGCCAGCAGTTTCGGGGACAGCTCCTACGAGCAGTACTTC
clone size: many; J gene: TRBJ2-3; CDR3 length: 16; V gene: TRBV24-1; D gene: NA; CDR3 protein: CATSDRGGPRTSTQYF; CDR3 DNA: TGTGCCACCAGTGACCGAGGCGGACCCCGAACCTCTACGCAGTATTTT
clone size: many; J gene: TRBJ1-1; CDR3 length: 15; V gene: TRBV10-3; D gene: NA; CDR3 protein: CAISVNPGGNTEAFF; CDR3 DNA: TGTGCCATCAGTGTAAATCCCGGTGGGAACACTGAAGCTTTCTTT
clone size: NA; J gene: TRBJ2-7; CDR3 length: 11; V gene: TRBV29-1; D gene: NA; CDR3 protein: CSVEVGLDQYF; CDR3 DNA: TGCAGCGTTGAAGTGGGGTTAGATCAGTACTTC
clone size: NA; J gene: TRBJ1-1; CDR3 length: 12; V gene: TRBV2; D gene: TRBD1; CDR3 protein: CASSADRGRTFF; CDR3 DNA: TGTGCCAGCAGTGCAGACAGGGGGCGGACTTTCTTT
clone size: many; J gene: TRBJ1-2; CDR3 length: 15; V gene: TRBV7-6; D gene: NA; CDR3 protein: CASSLALGRDDGYTF; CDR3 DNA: TGTGCCAGCAGCTTAGCGCTCGGCAGGGATGATGGCTACACCTTC
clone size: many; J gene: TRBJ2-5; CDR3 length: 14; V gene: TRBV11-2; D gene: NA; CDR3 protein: CASSLVGGVETQYF; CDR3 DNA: TGCGCCAGCAGCTTGGTTGGAGGTGTGGAGACCCAGTACTTC
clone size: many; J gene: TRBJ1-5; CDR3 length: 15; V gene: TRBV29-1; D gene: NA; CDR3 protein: CSAQTGWGSGQPQHF; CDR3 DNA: TGCAGCGCCCAAACAGGGTGGGGATCGGGTCAGCCCCAGCATTTT
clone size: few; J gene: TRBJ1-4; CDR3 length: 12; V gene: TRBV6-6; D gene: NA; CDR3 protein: CASSEAGEELFF; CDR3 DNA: TGTGCCAGCAGTGAAGCGGGTGAAGAACTGTTTTTT
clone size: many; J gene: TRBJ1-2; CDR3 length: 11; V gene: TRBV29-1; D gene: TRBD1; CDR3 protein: CSADRGDGYTF; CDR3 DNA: TGCAGCGCGGACAGGGGTGATGGCTACACCTTC
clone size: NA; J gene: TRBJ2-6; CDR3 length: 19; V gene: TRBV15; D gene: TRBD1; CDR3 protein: CATSSSADRGSSGANVLTF; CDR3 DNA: TGTGCCACCAGCAGTTCCGCAGACAGGGGAAGCTCTGGGGCCAACGTCCTGACTTTC
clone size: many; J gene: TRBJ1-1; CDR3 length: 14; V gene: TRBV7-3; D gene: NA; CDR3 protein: CASSSGRRGGEAFF; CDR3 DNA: TGTGCCAGCAGCTCGGGACGGAGGGGTGGTGAAGCTTTCTTT
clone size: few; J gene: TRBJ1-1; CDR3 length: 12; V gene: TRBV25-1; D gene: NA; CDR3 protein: CASQGLSTEAFF; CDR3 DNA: TGTGCCAGCCAAGGACTTAGCACTGAAGCTTTCTTT
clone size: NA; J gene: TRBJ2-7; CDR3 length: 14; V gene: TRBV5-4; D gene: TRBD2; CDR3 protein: CASSVGTNNYGQYF; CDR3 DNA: TGTGCCAGCAGCGTCGGGACTAACAACTACGGGCAGTACTTC
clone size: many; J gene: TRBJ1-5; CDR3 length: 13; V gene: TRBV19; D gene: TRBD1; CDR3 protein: CATAGQGEQPQHF; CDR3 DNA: TGTGCCACCGCGGGACAGGGTGAACAGCCCCAGCATTTT
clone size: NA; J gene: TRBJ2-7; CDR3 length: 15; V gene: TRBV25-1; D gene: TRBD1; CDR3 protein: CARYPGTGISYEQYF; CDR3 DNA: TGTGCCAGGTACCCCGGGACAGGGATCTCCTACGAGCAGTACTTC
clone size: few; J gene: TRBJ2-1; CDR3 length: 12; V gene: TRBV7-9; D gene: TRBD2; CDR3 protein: CASSPTSVEQFF; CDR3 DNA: TGTGCCAGCAGCCCTACTAGCGTCGAGCAGTTCTTC